This T cell receptor (beta chain) was recorded in a study of blood T cell repertoires in COVID-19. V was cut by 7 bases and J by 3 bases, with 15 bases left in between. The CDR3 is made up of 14 amino acids. CDR1 is MDHEN, CDR2 SYDVKM, per germline. Per the study methods: Estimates of nucleated cell counts were drawn from the amplification of reference gene primers. Data came from immunoSEQ multiplex PCR; TCRdb stores just in-frame clones and leaves some out. The DNA was the basis for D and trimming; V, J and clone size are from that table. The repertoire consists of some 100,000 clones, with over 80% occurring once and the leading ten covering 0.95% to 1.3%.

The receptor's source is a human donor in a cohort sampled during active COVID-19. This rearrangement joins TRBV28 to TRBJ1-1; the D gene is possibly TRBD1 (5 bases). The sequencing sample was made of peripheral blood. CDR3 sequence (DNA): TGTGCCAGCAACTCAGGGCGACTGGACACTGAAGCTTTCTTT. Translation gives CASNSGRLDTEAFF.